One sample yielded the 14 T cell receptor beta chains listed below, sequenced in a study of control samples from healthy donors and cancer patients. Sequencing was performed with immunoSEQ multiplex PCR; in TCRdb, only in-frame clones are kept and a portion is missing. Here the sample spans roughly 190,000 clones, 91% being singletons. The specimen sequenced was blood. All receptors derive from a woman aged 30 to 39 in good health.

The chain combines TRBV30 with TRBJ2-2; TRBD1 aligns across 8 bases. The CDR3 is 15 residues long. Trimming at V came to 4 bases and at J to 0 bases, leaving 4 bases not matched to a gene. Per the germline V gene, CDR1 is GTSNPN and CDR2 is SVGIG (reference sequence). This CDR3 reads CAWTRDRTNTGELFF. DNA for the CDR3: TGTGCCTGGACCCGGGACAGGACGAACACCGGGGAGCTGTTTTTT.

This sequence joins TRBV7-8 and TRBJ1-1; D gene unclear. V was cut by 1 base and J by 0 bases, with 9 bases left in between. Germline CDR1 reads SGHVS; CDR2 reads FQNEAQ. This CDR3 has 15 amino acids. The CDR3 DNA is TGTGCCAGCAGCTTAGGGCCGAACTTGAACACTGAAGCTTTCTTT. As protein: CASSLGPNLNTEAFF.

Turning to this clone: The sample contains more than one DNA sequence encoding this CDR3. V usage is TRBV5-1 and J usage is TRBJ2-3; TRBD1 might be the D (7 bases). V lost 0 bases, J lost 6 bases, and 17 bases lay in between. The CDR3 length is 16 residues. CDR1 and CDR2 from the germline V gene are SGHRS and YFSETQ. The CDR3 coding sequence is TGCGCCAGCAGCTTGGCCGGGGCAGGGGGGCGGGATACGCAGTATTTT. Its protein product is CASSLAGAGGRDTQYF.

The chain links TRBV29-1 to TRBJ1-5; 11 nucleotides align to TRBD1. This CDR3 spans 14 amino acids. Germline loops: CDR1 SQVTM, CDR2 ANQGSEA. V was clipped by 6 bases and J by 0 bases; unmatched bases: 1. The CDR3 coding sequence is TGCAGCGTAGGGACAGGGGGTAGCAATCAGCCCCAGCATTTT. This sequence encodes CSVGTGGSNQPQHF. The complete variable domain, with remaining parts taken from reference TRBV29-1 and TRBJ1-5, reads SAVISQKPSRDICQRGTSLTIQCQVDSQVTMMFWYRQQPGQSLTLIATANQGSEATYESGFVIDKFPISRPNLTFSTLTVSNMSPEDSSIYLCSVGTGGSNQPQHFGDGTRLSIL.

This chain uses TRBV5-8 with TRBJ1-2, with D possibly matching TRBD1 (5 bases). CDR1 and CDR2 from the germline V gene are SGHTS and YDEGEE. This CDR3 is 14 amino acids long. V was shortened by 2 bases and J by 3 bases, with 11 bases between the two germline ends. The CDR3: CASSLRGRDYGYTF. As DNA, the CDR3 is TGTGCCAGCAGCTTACGGGGCAGGGACTATGGCTACACCTTC.

Note on this clone: This sample includes further DNA sequences coding for the same CDR3. The chain links TRBV6-2 or TRBV6-3 to TRBJ1-5, with D possibly being TRBD1 (5 bases). Trimming left V 2 bases short and J 4 bases short, with 6 bases between. This CDR3 contains 13 residues. Germline CDR1 is MNHEY and CDR2 is SVGEGT. The CDR3 sequence is CASSYGGNQPQHF. CDR3 nucleotides: TGTGCCAGCAGTTACGGGGGGAATCAGCCCCAGCATTTT.

The chain couples TRBV2 to TRBJ2-5, with a tentative D call TRBD2 (6 bases). The CDR3 loop spans 15 amino acids. CDR1 and CDR2 (germline): SNHLY, FYNNEI. V was clipped by 1 base and J by 5 bases, with 14 bases between them. The chain's CDR3 is CASSEGRGTGETQYF. In DNA, the CDR3 is TGTGCCAGCAGTGAAGGTCGGGGGACCGGGGAGACCCAGTACTTC.

The chain uses TRBV5-1 and TRBJ1-2, with TRBD1 matching 9 bases. After removal of 1 base from V and 8 bases from J, the junction contained 3 bases not matched to a gene. Looked up from germline, CDR1 is SGHRS and CDR2 is YFSETQ. The CDR3 has 13 amino acids. CDR3: CASSLYRGRGYTF. The CDR3 DNA sequence: TGCGCCAGCAGCTTGTACAGGGGGCGAGGCTACACCTTC.

The V call is TRBV6-4, the J call TRBJ2-3; no definite D call. The CDR3 has 14 residues. Trimming pared 2 bases from V and 2 bases from J, leaving 8 bases between. Germline V gene lookup returns CDR1 MRHNA and CDR2 SNTAGT. CDR3 loop: CASSDGSATDTQYF. CDR3 sequence (DNA): TGTGCCAGCAGTGACGGGTCCGCCACAGATACGCAGTATTTT.

The chain combines TRBV15 with TRBJ2-1; no clear D. This CDR3 is built from 15 residues. V shed 3 bases and J shed 0 bases, with 9 bases lying between them. Germline loops: CDR1 LNHNV, CDR2 YYDKDF (reference sequence). The CDR3 sequence is CATSSSSSSYNEQFF. DNA for the CDR3: TGTGCCACCAGCAGCAGCTCTAGCTCCTACAATGAGCAGTTCTTC.

The J gene is TRBJ2-5, the V gene TRBV29-1, with no clear D. Trimming cost V 4 bases and J 5 bases, with 8 bases left between them. The germline V gene has CDR1 SQVTM and CDR2 ANQGSEA. This CDR3 contains 11 residues. The CDR3, as DNA: TGCAGCGTTGGGGCAGGCGAGACCCAGTACTTC. Translating it yields CSVGAGETQYF.

This chain joins TRBV27 and TRBJ2-5; the D gene could be TRBD1 or TRBD2 (6 bases each). V shed 0 bases and J shed 5 bases, with 13 bases lying between them. There are 15 residues in the CDR3. Germline CDR1 MNHEY, CDR2 SMNVEV (reference sequence). In DNA form, the CDR3 reads TGTGCCAGCAGTTTATCGGGCTGGAGGGGGGAGACCCAGTACTTC. Translated, it gives CASSLSGWRGETQYF.

This chain connects TRBV9 to TRBJ2-3; no firm D call. V lost 0 bases, J lost 6 bases, and 8 bases lay in between. The CDR3 has 13 residues. Germline V lookup: CDR1 SGDLS, CDR2 YYNGEE. The CDR3 nucleotides are TGTGCCAGCAGCGTAGCGGGTAAGGATACGCAGTATTTT. This encodes CASSVAGKDTQYF.

The chain carries TRBV4-1 and TRBJ1-2; 10 bases match TRBD1. The V gene's germline CDR1 is MGHRA and CDR2 YSYEKL. The CDR3 is 14 residues long. V shed 3 bases, J shed 8 bases, and the junction held 6 bases outside the gene matches. The CDR3 DNA follows: TGCGCCAGCAGCCAGCCGGGACAGGGGAAGGGCTACACCTTC. Translated, it gives CASSQPGQGKGYTF.